These 8 T cell receptor beta chains originate from one sample sequenced in a study of CD8+ T cells in alopecia areata. The study team obtained lesional scalp punch biopsies and peripheral blood from alopecia areata patients. Sequencing used cDNA as its template, made by extracting RNA and reverse transcribing it. TCRdb's copy holds only in-frame clones and misses some; the assay was immunoSEQ multiplex PCR. The sample carries about 8,900 clones, 50% to 70% recorded once. The specimen sequenced was skin. Receptors originate from a human donor with alopecia areata.

There are a few counts of this clone. V and J are TRBV29-1 and TRBJ2-7; 10 bases map to TRBD1. CDR3 length: 18 amino acids. Germline trimming cut 6 bases from V and 0 bases from J; bases unmatched to any gene: 17. CDR1 is SQVTM, CDR2 ANQGSEA, per germline. The CDR3 DNA sequence: TGCAGCGTCAGACAGGGGGCCGCCACTTTTTTTGGCTCCTACGAGCAGTACTTC. Translated: CSVRQGAATFFGSYEQYF.

This clone was recorded a few times. The chain uses TRBV28 and TRBJ2-3; the D gene is possibly TRBD1 (6 bases). Per the germline V gene, CDR1 is MDHEN and CDR2 is SYDVKM. V gave up 7 bases and J gave up 9 bases, with 14 bases separating them. The length of the CDR3 is 12 residues. CDR3 protein: CASTPPRGTQYF. Here the CDR3 DNA reads TGTGCCAGCACCCCGCCAAGGGGGACGCAGTATTTT.

This chain uses TRBV4-1 with TRBJ2-5; 8 bases line up with TRBD2. The CDR3 runs to 15 residues. V gave up 1 base and J gave up 5 bases; unmatched junction bases: 6. Germline assignment: CDR1 MGHRA and CDR2 YSYEKL. The CDR3, as DNA: TGCGCCAGCAGCCAAGTAGCGGGGCCGCACGAGACCCAGTACTTC. Translating gives CASSQVAGPHETQYF.

V is TRBV19 and J is TRBJ1-1, with 8 bases that match TRBD1. Germline V gene lookup returns CDR1 LNHDA and CDR2 SQIVND (reference sequence). The CDR3 spans 17 residues. With V trimmed by 5 bases and J by 1 base, 12 bases remained unmatched. The CDR3 region has the DNA TGTGCCAGTAGTCCCGGACGAATACAGGGGGGGAACACTGAAGCTTTCTTT. Protein sequence: CASSPGRIQGGNTEAFF.

This chain uses TRBV7-8 with TRBJ2-1; 8 nucleotides match TRBD1. The CDR3 loop spans 15 amino acids. With 5 bases clipped from V and 9 bases from J, the junction kept 12 bases outside the gene matches. The germline V gene encodes CDR1 SGHVS and CDR2 FQNEAQ. The CDR3 DNA sequence: TGTGCCAGCAGCCCAACGTGGACAGGGCGGGGTGAGCAGTTCTTC. As protein: CASSPTWTGRGEQFF.

The chain employs TRBV5-1 and TRBJ2-1; 8 nucleotides agree with TRBD1. The CDR3 has 14 residues. V trimming: 4 bases; J trimming: 6 bases; junction bases outside the gene matches: 6. Germline V lookup: CDR1 SGHRS, CDR2 YFSETQ. The CDR3 reads CASSPGGVGNEQFF. The CDR3 region has the DNA TGCGCCAGCAGCCCAGGGGGCGTAGGCAATGAGCAGTTCTTC.

V is TRBV29-1 and J is TRBJ1-2, with D hard to call. This CDR3 is 14 amino acids long. Trimming removed 3 bases at V and 3 bases at J, with 14 bases between. Germline values: CDR1 SQVTM, CDR2 ANQGSEA. CDR3 protein: CSVDGQSPHYGYTF. In DNA form, the CDR3 reads TGCAGCGTTGATGGGCAGTCTCCACACTATGGCTACACCTTC.

The V call is TRBV6-5, the J call TRBJ2-7; TRBD2 matches at 11 bases. The V gene's germline CDR1 is MNHEY and CDR2 SVGAGI. The CDR3 is made up of 15 amino acids. The trim removed 5 bases at V and 7 bases at J, leaving 10 bases unmatched. The CDR3 protein is CASSLSGRAPLEQYF. The CDR3 DNA reads as TGTGCCAGCAGTCTTAGCGGGAGGGCCCCTCTGGAGCAGTACTTC.